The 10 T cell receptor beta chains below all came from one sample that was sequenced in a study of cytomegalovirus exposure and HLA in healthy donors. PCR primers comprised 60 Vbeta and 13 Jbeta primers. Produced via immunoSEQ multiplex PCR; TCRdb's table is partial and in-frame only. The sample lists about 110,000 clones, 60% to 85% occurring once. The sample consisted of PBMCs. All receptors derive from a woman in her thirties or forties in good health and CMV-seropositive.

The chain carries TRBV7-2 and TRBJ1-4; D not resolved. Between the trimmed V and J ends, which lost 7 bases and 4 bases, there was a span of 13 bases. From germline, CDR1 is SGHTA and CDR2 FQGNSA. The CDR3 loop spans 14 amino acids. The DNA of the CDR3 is TGTGCCAGCACAACGACCGGGAATAATGAAAAACTGTTTTTT. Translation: CASTTTGNNEKLFF.

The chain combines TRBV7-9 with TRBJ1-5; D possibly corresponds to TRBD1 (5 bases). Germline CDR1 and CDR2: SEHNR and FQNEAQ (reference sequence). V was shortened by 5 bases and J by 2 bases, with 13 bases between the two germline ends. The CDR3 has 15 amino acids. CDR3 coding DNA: TGTGCCAGCAGCACTGGGGGGGATGGCAATCAGCCCCAGCATTTT. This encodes CASSTGGDGNQPQHF.

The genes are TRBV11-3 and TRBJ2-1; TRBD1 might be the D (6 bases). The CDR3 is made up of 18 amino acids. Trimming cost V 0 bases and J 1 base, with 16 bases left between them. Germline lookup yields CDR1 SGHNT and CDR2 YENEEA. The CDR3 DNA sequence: TGTGCCAGCAGCTTAGATCTCCCCCTACAGGGTTCCTACAATGAGCAGTTCTTC. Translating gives CASSLDLPLQGSYNEQFF.

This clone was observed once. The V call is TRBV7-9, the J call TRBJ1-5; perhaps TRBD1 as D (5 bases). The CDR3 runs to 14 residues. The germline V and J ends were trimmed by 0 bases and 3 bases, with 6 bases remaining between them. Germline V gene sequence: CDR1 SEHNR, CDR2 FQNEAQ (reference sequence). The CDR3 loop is CASSLAGVNQPQHF. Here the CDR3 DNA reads TGTGCCAGCAGCTTAGCAGGGGTCAATCAGCCCCAGCATTTT.

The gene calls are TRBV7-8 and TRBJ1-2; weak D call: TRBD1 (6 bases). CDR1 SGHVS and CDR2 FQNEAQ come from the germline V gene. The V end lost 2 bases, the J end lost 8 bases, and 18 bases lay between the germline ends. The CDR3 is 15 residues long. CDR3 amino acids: CASSLYTGGAEGYTF. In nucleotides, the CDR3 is TGTGCCAGCAGCTTATACACGGGGGGCGCAGAGGGCTACACCTTC.

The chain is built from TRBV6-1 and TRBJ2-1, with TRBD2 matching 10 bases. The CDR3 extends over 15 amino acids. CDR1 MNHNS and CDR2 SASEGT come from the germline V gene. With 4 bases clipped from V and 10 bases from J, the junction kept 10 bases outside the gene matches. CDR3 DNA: TGTGCCAGCAGTGGGGTTAGCGGGGGGCTCATGGAGCAGTTCTTC. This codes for CASSGVSGGLMEQFF.

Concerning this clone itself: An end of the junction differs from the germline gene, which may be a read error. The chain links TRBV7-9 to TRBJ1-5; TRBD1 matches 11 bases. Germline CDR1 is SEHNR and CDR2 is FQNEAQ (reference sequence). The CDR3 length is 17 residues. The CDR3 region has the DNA TGTTCCAGCAGCTTATGGGGACAGGGGGTCCGCAATCAGCCCCAGCATTTT. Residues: CSSSLWGQGVRNQPQHF.

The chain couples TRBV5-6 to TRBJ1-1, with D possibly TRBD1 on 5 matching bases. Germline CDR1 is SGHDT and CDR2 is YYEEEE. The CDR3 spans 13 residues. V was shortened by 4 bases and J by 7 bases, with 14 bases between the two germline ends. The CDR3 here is CASSGPGGIEAFF. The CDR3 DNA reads TGTGCCAGCAGCGGCCCCGGGGGTATTGAAGCTTTCTTT. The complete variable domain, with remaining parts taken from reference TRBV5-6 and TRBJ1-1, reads DAGVTQSPTHLIKTRGQQVTLRCSPKSGHDTVSWYQQALGQGPQFIFQYYEEEERQRGNFPDRFSGHQFPNYSSELNVNALLLGDSALYLCASSGPGGIEAFFGQGTRLTVV.

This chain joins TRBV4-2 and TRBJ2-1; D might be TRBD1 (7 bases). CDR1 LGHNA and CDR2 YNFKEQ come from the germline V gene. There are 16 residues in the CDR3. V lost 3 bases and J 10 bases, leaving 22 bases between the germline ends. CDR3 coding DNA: TGTGCCAGCAGCCAGCCGGGGGACAGCACCTCGGGGGAGCAGTTCTTC. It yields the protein CASSQPGDSTSGEQFF.

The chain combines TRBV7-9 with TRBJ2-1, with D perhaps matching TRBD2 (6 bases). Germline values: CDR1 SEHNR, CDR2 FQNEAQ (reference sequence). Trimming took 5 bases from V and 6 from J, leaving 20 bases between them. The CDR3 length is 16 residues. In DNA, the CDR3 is TGTGCCAGCAGCCGGGCCGGGGAGGCCCTCCTCAATGAGCAGTTCTTC. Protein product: CASSRAGEALLNEQFF. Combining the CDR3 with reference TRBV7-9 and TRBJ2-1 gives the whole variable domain DTGVSQNPRHKITKRGQNVTFRCDPISEHNRLYWYRQTLGQGPEFLTYFQNEAQLEKSRLLSDRFSAERPKGSFSTLEIQRTEQGDSAMYLCASSRAGEALLNEQFFGPGTRLTVL.